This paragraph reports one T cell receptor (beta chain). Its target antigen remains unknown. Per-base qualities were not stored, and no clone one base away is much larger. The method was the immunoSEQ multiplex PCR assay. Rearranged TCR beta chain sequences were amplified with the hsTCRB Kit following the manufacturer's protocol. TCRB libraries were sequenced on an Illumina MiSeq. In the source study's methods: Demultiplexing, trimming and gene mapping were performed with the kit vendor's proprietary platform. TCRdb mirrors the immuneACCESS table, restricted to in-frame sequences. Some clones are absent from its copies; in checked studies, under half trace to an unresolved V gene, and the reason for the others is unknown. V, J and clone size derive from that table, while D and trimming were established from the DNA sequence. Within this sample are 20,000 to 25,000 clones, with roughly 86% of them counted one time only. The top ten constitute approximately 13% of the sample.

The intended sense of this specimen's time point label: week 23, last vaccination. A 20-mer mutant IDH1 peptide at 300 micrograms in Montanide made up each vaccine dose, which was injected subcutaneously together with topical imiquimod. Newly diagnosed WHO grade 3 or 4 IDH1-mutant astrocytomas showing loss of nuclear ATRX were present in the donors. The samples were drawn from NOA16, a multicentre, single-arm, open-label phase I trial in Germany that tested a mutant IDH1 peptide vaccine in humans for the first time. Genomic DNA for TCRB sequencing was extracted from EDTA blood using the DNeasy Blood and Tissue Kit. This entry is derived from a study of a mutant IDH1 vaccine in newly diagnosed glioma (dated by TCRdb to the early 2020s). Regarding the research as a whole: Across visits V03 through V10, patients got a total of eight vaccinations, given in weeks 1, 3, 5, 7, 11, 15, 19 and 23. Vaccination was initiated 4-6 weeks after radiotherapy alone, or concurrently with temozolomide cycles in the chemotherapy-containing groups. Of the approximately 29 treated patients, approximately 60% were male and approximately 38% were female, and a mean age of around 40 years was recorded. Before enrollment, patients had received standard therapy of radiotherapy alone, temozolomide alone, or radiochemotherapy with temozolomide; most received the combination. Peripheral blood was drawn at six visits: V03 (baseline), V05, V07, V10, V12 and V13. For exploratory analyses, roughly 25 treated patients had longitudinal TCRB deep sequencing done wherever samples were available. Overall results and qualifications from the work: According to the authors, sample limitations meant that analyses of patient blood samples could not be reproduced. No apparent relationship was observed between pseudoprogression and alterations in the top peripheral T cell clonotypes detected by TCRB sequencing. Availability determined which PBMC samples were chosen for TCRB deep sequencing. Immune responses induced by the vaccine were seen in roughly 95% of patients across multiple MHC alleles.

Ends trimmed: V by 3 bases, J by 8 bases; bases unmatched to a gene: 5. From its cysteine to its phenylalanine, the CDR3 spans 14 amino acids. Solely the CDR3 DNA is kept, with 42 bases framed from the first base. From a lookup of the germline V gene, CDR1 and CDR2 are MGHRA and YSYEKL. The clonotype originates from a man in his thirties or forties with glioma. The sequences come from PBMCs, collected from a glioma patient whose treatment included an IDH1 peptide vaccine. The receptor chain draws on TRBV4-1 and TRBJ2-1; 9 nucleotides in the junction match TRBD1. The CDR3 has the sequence CASSQGQGNDEQFF. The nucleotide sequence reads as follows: TGCGCCAGCAGCCAGGGACAGGGCAACGATGAGCAGTTCTTC.